The entry that follows covers one T cell receptor (beta chain) sequence. Its cognate antigen is unknown. This CDR3 spans 16 amino acids. The germline gives CDR1 LNHNV, CDR2 YYDKDF (reference sequence). V dropped 0 bases and J dropped 2 bases, with 13 bases sitting between them. This entry belongs to a study of shared clonotypes between healthy human individuals. Clones were sequenced by immunoSEQ multiplex PCR, and TCRdb holds only the in-frame ones, with some missing. The data contain 1.5 million to 2.5 million clones, approximately 95% of them seen just once; the ten biggest clones take up around 1.2%. CD45RO negativity and positive selection for CCR7 defined naive CD8 cells, a population that excluded terminally differentiated effector memory CD45RA+ cells. Study results and caveats: Compared with clonotypes that all four donors shared, non-shared clonotypes had lower generation probabilities.

This chain connects TRBV15 to TRBJ1-1; D not certain. This receptor was obtained from a man between 18 and 29 years old in good health. The sequenced sample consisted of naive CD8+ T cells sorted from blood. CDR3 in DNA: TGTGCCACCAGCAGAGATCGCCAGGCGCTAAACACTGAAGCTTTCTTT. Its translation is CATSRDRQALNTEAFF.